These 6 T cell receptor beta chains were all obtained from the same sample, sequenced in a study of T cells expressing NK-cell markers (dated by TCRdb to 2019 to 2021). Receptor amplification or capture employed 5' RACE. Sequencing used an Illumina HiSeq 2000. TCRdb reprocessed the public reads and reports one entry per CDR3 protein sequence, without DNA. This sample's table lists about 460,000 distinct CDR3 sequences. Under 1.5% of the sample lies in the top ten. Material for sequencing was blood T cells: a sorted CD56 or NKG2C T cell subset, CD4+ or CD8+ T cells, or bulk PBMC T cells (not recorded which). The receptor set was obtained from a woman between 45 and 60 years old in good health. Donor details come from another sample of the same person, matched by shared clones.

The rearrangement uses TRBV10-1 and TRBJ2-1; TCRdb's D call of TRBD1 is untestable without DNA. The CDR3 has 15 residues. Looked up from germline, CDR1 is WNHNN and CDR2 is SYGVQD (reference sequence). This chain's CDR3 is CASSERPRGYNEQFF.

The genes are TRBV7-7 and TRBJ2-3; the TCRdb call, TRBD1, lacks DNA for checking. Per the germline V gene, CDR1 is SSHAT and CDR2 is FNYEAQ (reference sequence). The CDR3 extends over 16 amino acids. CDR3: CASSLGLGTGTDTQYF.

The chain recombines TRBV5-1 with TRBJ2-1; TCRdb calls TRBD2, which cannot be checked without DNA. The germline V gene encodes CDR1 SGHRS and CDR2 YFSETQ. This CDR3 is 16 amino acids long. The CDR3: CASSSFNSGKGNEQFF.

The chain recombines TRBV5-6 with TRBJ1-1; no DNA is available, so the TRBD1 call from TCRdb remains unchecked. In germline, CDR1 is SGHDT, CDR2 YYEEEE. This CDR3 has 15 residues. CDR3 amino acids: CASSRGQLPNTEAFF.

This chain connects TRBV24-1 to TRBJ2-3; TCRdb returns TRBD1, unconfirmable since there is no DNA. The CDR3 loop spans 16 amino acids. Germline V CDR1 and CDR2: KGHDR, SFDVKD. CDR3 residues: CATSDRGQGPTDTQYF.

The V call is TRBV11-2, the J call TRBJ2-2; TCRdb's D gene call, TRBD1, goes unchecked for lack of DNA. Per germline, CDR1 SGHAT and CDR2 FQNNGV. CDR3 length: 17 amino acids. CDR3: CASSLPEDRANTGELFF. The full variable domain, completed using reference TRBV11-2 and TRBJ2-2, is EAGVAQSPRYKIIEKRQSVAFWCNPISGHATLYWYQQILGQGPKLLIQFQNNGVVDDSQLPKDRFSAERLKGVDSTLKIQPAKLEDSAVYLCASSLPEDRANTGELFFGEGSRLTVL.